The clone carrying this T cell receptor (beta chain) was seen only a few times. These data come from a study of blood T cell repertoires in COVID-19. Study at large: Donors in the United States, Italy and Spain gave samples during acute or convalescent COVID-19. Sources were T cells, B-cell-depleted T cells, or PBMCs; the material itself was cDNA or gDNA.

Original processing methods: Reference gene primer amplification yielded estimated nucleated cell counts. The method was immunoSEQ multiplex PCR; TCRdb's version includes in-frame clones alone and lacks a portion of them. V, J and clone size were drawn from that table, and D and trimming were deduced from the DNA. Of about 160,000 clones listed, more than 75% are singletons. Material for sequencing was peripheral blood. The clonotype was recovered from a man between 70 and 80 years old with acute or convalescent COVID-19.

The CDR3 loop is CAISESGQGSWYGYTF. The CDR3 DNA is TGTGCCATCAGTGAGTCCGGACAGGGTTCATGGTATGGCTACACCTTC. V usage is TRBV10-3 and J usage is TRBJ1-2, with TRBD1 identical over 8 bases. The CDR3 covers 16 residues. Per germline, CDR1 ENHRY and CDR2 SYGVKD. V was pared by 0 bases and J by 5 bases, with 8 bases of the junction left unmatched.